This T cell receptor (beta chain) was recovered during a study of vaccination effects on CD4 cells after COVID-19. Comment on this clone: Its antigen remains unidentified.

Assay: immunoSEQ multiplex PCR; the TCRdb copy retains only in-frame clones and omits some. Of 55,000 to 80,000 clones in the sample, approximately 70% were seen once. Sequencing followed a ViraFEST assay step that expanded antigen-specific CD4+ T cells with viral peptide pools. When about ten days of culture had elapsed, CD4+ T cells were isolated. Recipients of the vaccine had no prior SARS-CoV-2 infection and negative nucleocapsid antibodies. From germline, CDR1 is MGHRA and CDR2 YSYEKL. V lost 1 base, J lost 10 bases, and 19 bases lay in between. The CDR3 extends over 15 amino acids. The V call is TRBV4-1, the J call TRBJ1-1; D may be TRBD1 (5 bases). The sequenced sample was CD4+ T cells from PBMCs cultured with HCoV-OC43 spike peptides, obtained before COVID-19 vaccination. Subset in this sample: HCoV-OC43 spike overlapping peptide pool stimulation. This TCR came from a human donor who received a COVID-19 vaccine. The CDR3 bases are TGCGCCAGCAGCCAAGTAATCGGAAAGGGGCTTCTAGCTTTCTTT. Translated, it gives CASSQVIGKGLLAFF.